The 4 T cell receptor beta chains given below trace back to one sample, sequenced in a study of T cell changes during pregnancy in multiple sclerosis. The protocol was immunoSEQ multiplex PCR, while the TCRdb copy is restricted to in-frame clones and leaves out a portion. The sample holds about 83,000 clones; about 96% are singletons and the top ten take over 0.95%. Sequenced here: peripheral blood, sampled in the second trimester of pregnancy. The receptors were sampled from a female donor with multiple sclerosis, enrolled in a pregnancy study.

As for this clone: This specimen includes other DNA sequences encoding the same CDR3. This chain uses TRBV28 with TRBJ1-1; D possibly corresponds to TRBD1 (5 bases). Germline V gene lookup returns CDR1 MDHEN and CDR2 SYDVKM. The V and J ends lost 2 bases and 4 bases respectively, with 8 bases between them. CDR3 size: 13 residues. Here the CDR3 DNA reads TGTGCCAGCAGTTTAGTTGGGGCCACTGAAGCTTTCTTT. Encoded protein: CASSLVGATEAFF.

The CDR3 sequence: CASSFIQGYEQYF. CDR3 in DNA: TGTGCCAGCAGTTTTATACAGGGCTACGAGCAGTACTTC. This rearrangement joins TRBV27 to TRBJ2-7, with D possibly being TRBD1 (6 bases). V was pared by 3 bases and J by 3 bases, with 9 bases between. CDR1 and CDR2 from the germline V gene are MNHEY and SMNVEV (reference sequence). The CDR3 contains 13 residues.

V and J are TRBV23-1 and TRBJ1-2; D is perhaps TRBD1 (6 bases). TRBV23-1 is marked as an open reading frame, function uncertain. Trimming shortened V by 2 bases and J by 7 bases, and 11 bases separated the two germline ends. The CDR3 covers 13 residues. The CDR3 region is CASSQPGTTGYTF. For the CDR3, the DNA is TGCGCCAGCAGTCAACCCGGGACAACTGGCTACACCTTC.

This chain joins TRBV14 and TRBJ2-3, with D perhaps matching TRBD1 (5 bases). The CDR3 spans 14 residues. Trimming pared 4 bases from V and 2 bases from J, leaving 10 bases between. Per germline, CDR1 SGHDN and CDR2 FVKESK. Here the CDR3 reads CASSRQGYTDTQYF. The CDR3 DNA reads TGTGCCAGCAGCCGGCAGGGTTACACAGATACGCAGTATTTT.